Below, 10 T cell receptor beta chains from the same sample are listed, as sequenced in a study of CD8 T cells in Susac syndrome. A quantity of about 0.5 to 1 ug RNA underwent reverse transcription using random hexamers. TCRdb called the immunoSEQ multiplex PCR reads again in MiXCR, with one record for every CDR3 protein. The sample has some 70,000 distinct CDR3 sequences, roughly 94% seen once. Sequenced input: CD8+ T cells from PBMCs. These receptors all come from a human donor with multiple sclerosis.

This chain connects TRBV20-1 to TRBJ2-1; 8 bases are a match to TRBD2. The J segment lost 4 bases and the V segment lost 6 bases, leaving 2 bases of the junction unmatched. Germline V CDR1 and CDR2: DFQATT, SNEGSKA (reference sequence). The CDR3 spans 12 residues. DNA for the CDR3: TGCAGTGCAGAGCGGGAGTACAATGAGCAGTTCTTC. This codes for CSAEREYNEQFF.

The rearrangement uses TRBV13 and TRBJ2-2; no clear D gene. Germline assignment: CDR1 PRHDT and CDR2 FYEKMQ (reference sequence). The CDR3 consists of 14 residues. V was shortened by 1 base and J by 4 bases, with 7 bases between the two germline ends. The CDR3: CASSLAVFTGELFF. CDR3 DNA: TGTGCCAGCAGCTTAGCGGTGTTCACCGGGGAGCTGTTTTTT.

This clonotype appeared a single time. The chain has TRBV20-1 and TRBJ2-7; 9 bases are shared with TRBD2. Losses at the gene ends were 1 base for V and 7 bases for J; bases not matched to a gene: 8. CDR3 size: 14 residues. The germline CDR1 and CDR2 sequences are DFQATT and SNEGSKA (reference sequence). The CDR3 coding sequence is TGCAGTGCTAGAGGGGCGGGAGGGGGACAGGAGCAGTACTTC. Residues: CSARGAGGGQEQYF.

The V gene is TRBV12-3 or TRBV12-4, the J gene TRBJ2-1, with TRBD2 matching 13 bases. The CDR3 runs 17 residues. Unmatched junction bases numbered 8, after V lost 5 bases and J lost 4 bases. The CDR3 protein is CASSQGTSGIRYNEQFF. The CDR3 bases are TGTGCCAGCAGTCAGGGGACTAGCGGGATCCGATACAATGAGCAGTTCTTC.

V is TRBV15 and J is TRBJ2-7; D ambiguous. Germline lookup yields CDR1 LNHNV and CDR2 YYDKDF (reference sequence). The CDR3 extends over 14 amino acids. Trimming removed 0 bases at V and 2 bases at J, with 8 bases between. Here the CDR3 reads CATSRDSETYEQYF. The CDR3 bases are TGTGCCACCAGCAGAGACAGTGAAACCTACGAGCAGTACTTC.

The V and J genes are TRBV28 and TRBJ2-1; TRBD2 might be the D (6 bases). The germline CDR1 and CDR2 sequences are MDHEN and SYDVKM. Trimming pared 6 bases from V and 10 bases from J, leaving 22 bases between. The CDR3 totals 15 residues. Here the CDR3 DNA reads TGTGCCAGCAGCTTCGGGACTCCGGCGTACGGGGAGCAGTTCTTC. As protein: CASSFGTPAYGEQFF.

The chain has TRBV9 and TRBJ2-5, with D perhaps assigned TRBD1 or TRBD2 (5 bases each). Germline CDR1 and CDR2: SGDLS and YYNGEE. CDR3 size: 13 residues. V gave up 0 bases and J gave up 5 bases, with 8 bases separating them. Written as DNA, the CDR3 is TGTGCCAGCAGCGTAGGGGGGTCCGAGACCCAGTACTTC. Protein: CASSVGGSETQYF.

V gene TRBV6-4 combines with J gene TRBJ2-6, with D hard to call. Germline V CDR1 and CDR2: MRHNA, SNTAGT. The CDR3 spans 16 residues. Trimming left V 3 bases short and J 0 bases short, with 9 bases between. The CDR3 DNA is TGTGCCAGCAGTGAAGAGGCCGGCTCTGGGGCCAACGTCCTGACTTTC. Its protein product is CASSEEAGSGANVLTF.

This chain connects TRBV20-1 to TRBJ2-5; D remains ambiguous. The V gene's germline CDR1 is DFQATT and CDR2 SNEGSKA (reference sequence). This CDR3 region has 15 residues. V lost 4 bases and J lost 2, with 17 bases in between. CDR3 region: CSAKPRTAAQETQYF. The CDR3 DNA follows: TGCAGTGCTAAGCCCCGGACGGCAGCACAAGAGACCCAGTACTTC.

V usage is TRBV7-8 and J usage is TRBJ1-2; 7 bases match TRBD1. This CDR3 has 12 amino acids. J lost 2 bases, V lost 8 bases, and 2 bases had no gene match. Germline V lookup: CDR1 SGHVS, CDR2 FQNEAQ. CDR3 DNA: TGTGCCAGCCCACAGGGGAACTATGGCTACACCTTC. Residues: CASPQGNYGYTF.